This entry is about one T cell receptor (beta chain). Its recognized antigen is unknown. Base qualities are not provided; no much larger clone lies one nucleotide away. The CDR3 measures 14 amino acids from cysteine to phenylalanine. Of all the DNA, just the CDR3 is kept, 42 bases in frame from base 1. The V end gives up 3 bases and the J end 6 bases, leaving 7 bases in the junction not matched to a gene. CDR1 is given as KGHSH and CDR2 as LQKENI, both from the germline V gene. CD4+ T cells from unexposed donors were collected before the COVID-19 pandemic (2011-2018). Naive and memory CD4+ T cells were separated from cryopreserved PBMCs by CD4 enrichment followed by EasySep naive CD4+ T cell enrichment. Leukapheresis product for the unexposed donors was purchased commercially. PBMCs were isolated from leukapheresis product or whole blood by Ficoll-Paque PLUS gradient centrifugation. PBMCs were either cryopreserved at -140°C or used fresh in the expansion assay. The QIAamp Micro DNA Kit was used to extract genomic DNA from the CD4+ T cells.

This entry belongs to a study of CD4 T cells in relation to SARS-CoV-2 and coronaviruses (dated by TCRdb to the early 2020s). With regard to the full study: Patient-derived lymphoblastoid cell lines were used to map the HLA restriction of shared crossreactive spike epitopes. Memory CD4+ T cell crossreactivity between SARS-CoV-2 and common cold coronavirus spike proteins was assessed at the TCR clonotype level in the study. The Adaptive Biotechnologies TCR-sequencing kit was used to sequence samples from three pre-COVID donors and the naive versus memory experiments, while other data came from Illumina-based sequencing. A different TCR-beta assay, based on Illumina, was used to sequence expansion assays from other donors in the study.

The full study reports these points: Significantly weaker SARS-CoV-2-driven expansion was shown by crossreactive clones than by monoreactive clones, consistent with antigenic imprinting. The study was constrained by small numbers of patients and of tested TCRs. Pre-pandemic and post-infection samples were not both contributed by any donor, so tracing of the source of pre-existing responses was limited. Because the crossreactivity analysis focused on spike protein, crossreactivity against other viral proteins was not assessed. In about 60% of donors, memory CD4+ clonotypes turned up that crossrecognized SARS-CoV-2 and at least one common cold coronavirus spike. Naive versus memory sequencing indicated that memory recall responses, rather than primary responses primed during culture, are detected by the assay.

DNA from uncultured naive and memory CD4+ T cells underwent immunoSEQ TCR-beta sequencing at deep resolution. Per the authors' processing: During preprocessing, nonproductive sequences were discarded, as were any CDR3s that did not begin with C, did not end with F or W, or were shorter than 7 amino acids. Cultured and uncultured naive and memory CD4+ repertoires were searched for CDR3s previously identified as spike- and CEF-reactive. CDR3 homology was measured as pairwise Levenshtein distance, computed with the stringdist R package after trimming three terminal residues from each end. TCRdb holds this immuneACCESS table with in-frame rearrangements only. Some clones are missing; in checked studies, unresolved V genes explain under half, and the rest has no known cause. V, J and clone size are taken as reported in that table, and D and trimming were inferred from the DNA itself. The table for this sample lists 60,000 to 85,000 clones; about 92% of them were counted only once. The ten biggest clones cover approximately 0.2% of the sample.

Sequenced material: naive CD4+ T cells from PBMCs. The cell subset or site label here, explained by the study, means: naive CD4+ T cells isolated by negative enrichment. The chain couples TRBV18 to TRBJ2-7, and 8 bases in between align with TRBD2. The sequence derives from a human donor in good health. Here the CDR3 is given as CASSPLSGTGEQYF. The DNA reads TGTGCCAGCTCACCGCTTAGCGGGACCGGCGAGCAGTACTTC.